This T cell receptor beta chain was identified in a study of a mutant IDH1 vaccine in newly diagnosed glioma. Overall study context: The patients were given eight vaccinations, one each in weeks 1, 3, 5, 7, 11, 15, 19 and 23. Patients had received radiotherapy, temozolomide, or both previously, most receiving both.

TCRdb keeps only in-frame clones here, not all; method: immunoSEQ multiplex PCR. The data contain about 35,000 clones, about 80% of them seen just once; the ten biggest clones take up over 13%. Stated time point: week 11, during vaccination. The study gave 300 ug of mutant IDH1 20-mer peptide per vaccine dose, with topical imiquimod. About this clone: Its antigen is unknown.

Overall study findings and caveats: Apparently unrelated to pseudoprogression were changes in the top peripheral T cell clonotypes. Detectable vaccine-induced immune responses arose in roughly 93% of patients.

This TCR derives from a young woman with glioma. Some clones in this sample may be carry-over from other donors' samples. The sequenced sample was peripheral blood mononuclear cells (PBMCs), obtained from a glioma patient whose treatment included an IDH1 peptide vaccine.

The chain's CDR3 is CASREEAANTEAFF. The CDR3, as DNA: TGTGCCAGCCGTGAGGAGGCAGCGAACACTGAAGCTTTCTTT. V usage is TRBV11-2 and J usage is TRBJ1-1; D uncertain. There are 14 residues in the CDR3. Germline V gene lookup returns CDR1 SGHAT and CDR2 FQNNGV. Trimming cost V 8 bases and J 1 base, with 14 bases left between them.